The present T cell receptor (beta chain) was sequenced within a study of PD-1 blockade in classical Hodgkin lymphoma (TCRdb year 2020). Concerning the study at large: Nivolumab dosing was 3 mg/kg intravenously every 2 weeks, continuing until either disease progression or unacceptable toxicity. A peripheral blood immune signature of response to PD-1 blockade in classical Hodgkin lymphoma was defined using TCR beta sequencing and CyTOF.

Genomic DNA was extracted with the Qiagen DNeasy kit from unsorted PBMCs and from negatively selected CD4+ and CD8+ fractions. TCR beta CDR3 regions were amplified by immunoSEQ multiplex PCR using primers annealing to V and J segments. A synthetic immune receptor repertoire was used to minimize amplification bias, and any remaining bias was removed computationally after sequencing. The published analysis was carried out like this. Custom Python scripts were used to quantify repertoire diversity as the Shannon entropy index. The unsorted, CD4+ and CD8+ repertoires were each analyzed separately, with the exception of combined analyses, where CD4+ and CD8+ sequences were merged in silico. A clone counted as expanded when the clone's frequency after treatment rose at least 2-fold relative to C1D1, and clones undetected at baseline were given a pseudocount of 0.5. Singleton clones were defined as clones with 0 or 1 copy at C1D1, and non-singleton clones were defined as clones with 2 or more copies. Clones expanded in unsorted samples were assigned a CD4+, CD8+ or unknown annotation through matching of protein sequences in sorted samples from the same patient. Wilcoxon tests on paired samples were used to test diversity changes from C1D1 to C4D1. As stored in TCRdb, this immuneACCESS dataset retains in-frame rearrangements with V and J assigned. A fraction of the clones does not appear; measured against another copy, unresolved V genes explain less than half of the discrepancy, and the remainder lacks a known reason. Clone size and V and J calls were adopted from that table, with D and trimming inferred from the DNA. The sample table lists roughly 30,000 clones, around 82% of them with a count of one. The ten biggest clones cover approximately 18% of the sample.

Per the germline V gene, SNHLY is the CDR1 and FYNNEI is the CDR2. The trim is 8 bases for V and 8 bases for J, with a gap of 13 bases between the germline ends. The CDR3 numbers 13 residues from cysteine through phenylalanine. This entry keeps only the CDR3 DNA: 39 bases, framed from base 1. Taken with the paper, the label for time point translates to: cycle 4 day 1 (C4D1), after around six weeks of nivolumab. All trial patients had relapsed after autologous stem cell transplantation, with cohorts A, B and C differing in prior brentuximab vedotin exposure. The trial cohort comprised some 60 patients with relapsed/refractory classical Hodgkin lymphoma whose best overall responses were complete response, partial response or progressive disease. Single-agent nivolumab was administered to trial patients in the multi-cohort phase II CheckMate 205 trial. An independent review committee assessed best overall response using the 2007 International Working Group response criteria. Trial PBMCs were collected just before the start of nivolumab (C1D1) and during therapy at cycle 2 day 1 and cycle 4 day 1. Peripheral blood was collected in 8 mL Vacutainer Cell Preparation Tubes, from which PBMCs were isolated by centrifugation and then cryopreserved.

General study outcomes and caveats: Among trial patients, those achieving complete response had baseline diversity similar to that of newly diagnosed patients, while diversity was significantly lower in partial responders and progressors. The study was limited to a single clinical trial cohort, and causes of repertoire differences, possibly disease activity or prior therapy, remained undefined. Lower diversity was seen in patients whose nivolumab began less than 1 year after ASCT, and these patients were left out of later analyses so that immune reconstitution would not confound the results. Baseline TCR diversity was reported to be lower in newly diagnosed patients than in healthy donors and to be lower still in relapsed/refractory patients. By C4D1, a significant rise was seen in CD4+ TCR diversity but not in CD8+ TCR diversity (p=0.0027 vs p=0.16), and the rise was most apparent among complete responders (p=0.02).

Notes on this clone: Its target antigen remains unknown. No quality values exist for individual bases; no much larger clone is one base distant.

This sample comprised peripheral blood mononuclear cells (PBMCs), obtained before the fourth cycle of nivolumab. The chain was built from TRBV2 and TRBJ1-6, with the D gene not confidently named. The sequence was collected from a human donor with classical Hodgkin lymphoma. The nucleotide sequence reads as follows: TGTGCCAGCGGGTGGAGGGCGGATTCACCCCTCCACTTT. The resulting protein is CASGWRADSPLHF.